What follows are 8 T cell receptor beta chains derived from one specimen sequenced in a study of blood T cells in healthy people across ages. Together with a sample-barcoded 5' primer, a J-beta primer mix was included in a second PCR lasting roughly 7 to 11 cycles. TCRdb itself ran the 5' RACE reads through MiXCR, one entry per CDR3 protein. The table has over 1,500,000 distinct CDR3 sequences, around 48% seen once. Sequenced sample: blood. The receptors originated from a woman in her forties in good health.

This chain joins TRBV25-1 and TRBJ2-3, with 9 bases aligning to TRBD2. In germline, CDR1 is MGHDK, CDR2 SYGVNS. The CDR3 runs to 15 residues. Germline trimming cut 8 bases from V and 3 bases from J; bases unmatched to any gene: 9. CDR3: CASALAGAPTDTQYF. CDR3 DNA: TGTGCCAGCGCCTTAGCGGGGGCTCCAACAGATACGCAGTATTTT.

This chain joins TRBV7-2 and TRBJ2-1; 10 nucleotides match TRBD1. This CDR3 comprises 18 residues. Per germline, CDR1 SGHTA and CDR2 FQGNSA. The V gene end was trimmed by 4 bases and the J gene end by 5 bases; junction bases not matched to a gene: 14. CDR3: CASSSRQIRTGGNNEQFF. CDR3 nucleotide sequence: TGTGCCAGCAGCTCCAGGCAGATAAGGACAGGGGGAAACAATGAGCAGTTCTTC.

This rearrangement joins TRBV20-1 to TRBJ2-3, with 11 bases fitting TRBD2. Germline CDR1 is DFQATT and CDR2 is SNEGSKA (reference sequence). The CDR3 has 17 amino acids. V was clipped by 7 bases and J by 5 bases; unmatched bases: 17. DNA for the CDR3: TGCAGTGTCCCTAGCGGGGGGTCTAAAGCGCGCATAGATACGCAGTATTTT. It is translated as CSVPSGGSKARIDTQYF.

The chain couples TRBV5-1 to TRBJ2-3; 12 bases map to TRBD2. Trimming cost V 3 bases and J 1 base; bases outside gene matches: 6. The length of the CDR3 is 17 residues. Germline CDR1 reads SGHRS; CDR2 reads YFSETQ. The CDR3 bases are TGCGCCAGCAGCTCCTGGACTAGCGGGGATCGCACAGATACGCAGTATTTT. Encoded protein: CASSSWTSGDRTDTQYF.

Concerning this clonotype itself: A junction end diverges from the germline sequence, so it may reflect a read error. The rearrangement uses TRBV6-2 or TRBV6-3 and TRBJ2-1; the D is unclear. The CDR3 loop spans 15 amino acids. In germline, CDR1 is MNHEY, CDR2 SVGEGT. CDR3 DNA: TGTGCCAGCAGTTTCGGAGCGAGCTCCTACAATAAGCAGTTCTTC. This encodes CASSFGASSYNKQFF.

This clonotype was seen a few times. CDR3 DNA sequence: TGCGCCAGCAGCTTGGATTGGGACGGCACAGATACGCAGTATTTT. As protein: CASSLDWDGTDTQYF. V is TRBV5-1 and J is TRBJ2-3; the D call may be TRBD1 or TRBD2 (5 bases each). V dropped 0 bases and J dropped 1 base, with 9 bases sitting between them. The germline gives CDR1 SGHRS, CDR2 YFSETQ. This CDR3 region has 15 residues. Based on the CDR3 plus reference TRBV5-1 and TRBJ2-3, the full variable domain is KAGVTQTPRYLIKTRGQQVTLSCSPISGHRSVSWYQQTPGQGLQFLFEYFSETQRNKGNFPGRFSGRQFSNSRSEMNVSTLELGDSALYLCASSLDWDGTDTQYFGPGTRLTVL.

CDR3 residues: CASSFPLRDSYGNEQFF. The CDR3 coding sequence is TGTGCCAGCAGTTTCCCCCTCCGAGACAGTTACGGCAATGAGCAGTTCTTC. The V and J genes are TRBV12-3 or TRBV12-4 and TRBJ2-1, with D possibly being TRBD1 (5 bases). V lost 3 bases and J lost 6, with 21 bases in between. The CDR3 extends over 17 amino acids.

The chain is built from TRBV6-5 and TRBJ2-1, with D unclear. TRBJ2-7 matches the DNA end more closely, so the J call is doubtful. CDR1 is MNHEY and CDR2 is SVGAGI in the germline V gene. This CDR3 region has 16 residues. The CDR3 region has the DNA TGTGCCAGCAGCTCCCGCGTGGGCAGCTCCTACAATGAGCAGTACTTC. This gives the protein CASSSRVGSSYNEQYF.